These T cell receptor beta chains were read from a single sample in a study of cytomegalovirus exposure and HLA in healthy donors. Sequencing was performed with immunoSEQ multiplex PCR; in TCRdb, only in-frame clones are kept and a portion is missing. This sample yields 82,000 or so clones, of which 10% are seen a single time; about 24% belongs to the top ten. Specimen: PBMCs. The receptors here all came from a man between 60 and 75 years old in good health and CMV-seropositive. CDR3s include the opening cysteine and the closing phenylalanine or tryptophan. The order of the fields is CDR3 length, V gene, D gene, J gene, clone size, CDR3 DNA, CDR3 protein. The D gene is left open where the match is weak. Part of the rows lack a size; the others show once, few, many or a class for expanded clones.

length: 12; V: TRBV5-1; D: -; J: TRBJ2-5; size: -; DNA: TGCGCCAGCAGCTCGGTCCGGGAGACCCAGTACTTC; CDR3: CASSSVRETQYF
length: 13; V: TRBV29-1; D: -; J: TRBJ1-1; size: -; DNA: TGCAGCGTTGGAGAAGGCGGCAACACTGAAGCTTTATTT; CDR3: CSVGEGGNTEALF
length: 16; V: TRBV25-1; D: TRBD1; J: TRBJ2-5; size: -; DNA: TGTGCCAGCAGTCCCGGACAGGGGGCGCGTGCGGAGACCCAGTACTTC; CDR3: CASSPGQGARAETQYF
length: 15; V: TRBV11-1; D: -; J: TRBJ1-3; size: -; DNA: TGTGCCAGCAGCCGTGACAGGTTCTCTGGAAACACCATATATTTT; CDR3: CASSRDRFSGNTIYF
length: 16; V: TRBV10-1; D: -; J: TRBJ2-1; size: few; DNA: TGCGCCAGCAGTGAGTCGAGAGGCCAGACCTACAATGAGCAGTTCTTC; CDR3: CASSESRGQTYNEQFF
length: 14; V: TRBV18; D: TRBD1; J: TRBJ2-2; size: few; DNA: TGTGCCAGCTCACCAGGGACAGATTCCGGGGAGCTGTTTTTT; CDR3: CASSPGTDSGELFF
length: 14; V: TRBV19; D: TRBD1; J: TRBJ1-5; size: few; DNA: TGTGCCAGTAGCCGACAGGGAGTAGATCAGCCCCAGCATTTT; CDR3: CASSRQGVDQPQHF
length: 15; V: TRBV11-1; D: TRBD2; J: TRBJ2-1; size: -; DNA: TGTGCCAGCAGCTCCGGGACTAGCGGGGTCTATGAGCAGTTCTTC; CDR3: CASSSGTSGVYEQFF
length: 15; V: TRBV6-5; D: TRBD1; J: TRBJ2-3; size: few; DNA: TGTGCCAGCAGTCAAACCGGGACAGGAACAGATACGCAGTATTTT; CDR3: CASSQTGTGTDTQYF
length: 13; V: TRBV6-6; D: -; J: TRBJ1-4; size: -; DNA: TGTGCCAGCAGTTCCCAAGAGGATGAAAAACTGTTTTTT; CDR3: CASSSQEDEKLFF
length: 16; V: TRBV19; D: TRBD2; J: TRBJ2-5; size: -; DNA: TGTGCCAGTAGTGGGACTAGCGGGGGGGCCGGGGAGACCCAGTACTTC; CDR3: CASSGTSGGAGETQYF
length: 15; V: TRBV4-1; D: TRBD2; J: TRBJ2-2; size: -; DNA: TGCGCCAGCAGCCAAGAAGGGAGGGACACCGGGGAGCTGTTTTTT; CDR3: CASSQEGRDTGELFF
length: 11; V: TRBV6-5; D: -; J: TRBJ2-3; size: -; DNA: TGTGCCAGCAGACTCACAGATACGCAGTATTTT; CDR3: CASRLTDTQYF
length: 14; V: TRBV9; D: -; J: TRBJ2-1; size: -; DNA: TGTGCCAGCAGCGCGATGGACAATCTTAATGAGCAGTTCTTC; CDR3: CASSAMDNLNEQFF
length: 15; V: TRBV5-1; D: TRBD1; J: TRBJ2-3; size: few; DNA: TGCGCCAGCAGACTCCAGGGGGCCAGCACAGATACGCAGTATTTT; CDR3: CASRLQGASTDTQYF
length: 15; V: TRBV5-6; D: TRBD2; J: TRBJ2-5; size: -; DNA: TGTGCCAGCAGCTTTTGGCGGCGGGGGCAAGAGACCCAGTACTTC; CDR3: CASSFWRRGQETQYF
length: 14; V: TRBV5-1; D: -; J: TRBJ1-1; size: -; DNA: TGCGCCAGCAGCTTCGACCCTAGGAACACTGAAGCTTTCTTT; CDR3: CASSFDPRNTEAFF
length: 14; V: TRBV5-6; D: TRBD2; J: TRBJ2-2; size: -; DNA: TGTGCCAGCAGCTTTGGGGGGGGCACCGGGGAGCTGTTTTTT; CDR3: CASSFGGGTGELFF
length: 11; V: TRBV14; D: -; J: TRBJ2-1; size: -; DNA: TGTGCCAGCAGTTTGTTCGGTGAGCAGTTCTTC; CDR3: CASSLFGEQFF
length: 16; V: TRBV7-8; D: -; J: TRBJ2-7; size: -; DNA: TGTGCCAGCAGCCCTACCCCTAGTATAGTTAATGGAGAGCAGTACTTC; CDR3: CASSPTPSIVNGEQYF
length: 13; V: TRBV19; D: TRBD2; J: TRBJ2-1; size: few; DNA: TGTGCCACCAGGACTAGCGGGAGTTATGAGCAGTTCTTC; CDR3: CATRTSGSYEQFF
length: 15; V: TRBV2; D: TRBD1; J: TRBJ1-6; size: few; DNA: TGTGCCAGCAGTGTCCCCAGGGGGAATAATTCACCCCTCCACTTT; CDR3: CASSVPRGNNSPLHF
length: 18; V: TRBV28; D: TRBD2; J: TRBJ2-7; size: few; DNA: TGTGCCAGCAGTCCCGCTTCCTTTAGCGGGAGGAGTCCCTACGAGCAGTACTTC; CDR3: CASSPASFSGRSPYEQYF
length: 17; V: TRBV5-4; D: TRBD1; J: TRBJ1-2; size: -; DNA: TGTGCCAGCAGCTTGGGAGGGACAGGGCTCCCAGTTAGGGGCTACACCTTC; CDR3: CASSLGGTGLPVRGYTF